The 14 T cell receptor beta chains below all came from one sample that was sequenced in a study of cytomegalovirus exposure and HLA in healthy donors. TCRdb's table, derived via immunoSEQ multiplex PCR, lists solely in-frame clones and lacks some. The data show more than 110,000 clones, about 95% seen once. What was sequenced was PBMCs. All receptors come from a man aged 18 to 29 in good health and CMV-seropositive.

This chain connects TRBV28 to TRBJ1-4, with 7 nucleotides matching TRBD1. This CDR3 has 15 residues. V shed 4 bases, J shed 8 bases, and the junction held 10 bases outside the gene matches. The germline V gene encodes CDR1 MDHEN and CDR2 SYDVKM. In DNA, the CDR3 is TGTGCCAGCAGTTCCCAGCCGGGACAGCAGGAAAAACTGTTTTTT. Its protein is CASSSQPGQQEKLFF.

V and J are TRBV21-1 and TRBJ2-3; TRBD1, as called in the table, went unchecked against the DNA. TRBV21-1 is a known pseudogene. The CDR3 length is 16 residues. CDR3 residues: CASSQKKGVGTDTQYF. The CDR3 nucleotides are TGTGCCAGCAGCCAAAAGAAGGGGGTCGGCACAGATACGCAGTATTTT.

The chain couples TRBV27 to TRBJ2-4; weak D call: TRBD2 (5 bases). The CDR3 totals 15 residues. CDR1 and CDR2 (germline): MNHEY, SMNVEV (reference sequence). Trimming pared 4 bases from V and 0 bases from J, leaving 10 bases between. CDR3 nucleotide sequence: TGTGCCAGCAGTTCAGCGGATGTAGCCAAAAACATTCAGTACTTC. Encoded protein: CASSSADVAKNIQYF.

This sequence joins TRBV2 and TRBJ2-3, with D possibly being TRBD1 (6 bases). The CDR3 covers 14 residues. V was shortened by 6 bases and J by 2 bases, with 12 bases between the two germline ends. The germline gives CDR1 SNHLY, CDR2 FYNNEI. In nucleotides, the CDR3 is TGTGCCAGCAGGGGTGGGACAAACACAGATACGCAGTATTTT. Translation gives CASRGGTNTDTQYF.

For the CDR3, the DNA is TGTGCCAGCAGTCTTAGGGGGACACGTGGCTACACCTTC. Its protein product is CASSLRGTRGYTF. The gene calls are TRBV2 and TRBJ1-2, with TRBD1 as a possible D gene (6 bases). Trimming took 5 bases from V and 7 from J, leaving 14 bases between them. This CDR3 contains 13 residues. Germline lookup yields CDR1 SNHLY and CDR2 FYNNEI.

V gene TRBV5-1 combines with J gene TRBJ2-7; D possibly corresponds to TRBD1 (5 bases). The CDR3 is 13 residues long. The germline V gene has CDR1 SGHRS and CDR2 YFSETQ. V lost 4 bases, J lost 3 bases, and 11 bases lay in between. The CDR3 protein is CASSPSDSYEQYF. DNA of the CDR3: TGCGCCAGCAGCCCCTCCGACAGCTACGAGCAGTACTTC.

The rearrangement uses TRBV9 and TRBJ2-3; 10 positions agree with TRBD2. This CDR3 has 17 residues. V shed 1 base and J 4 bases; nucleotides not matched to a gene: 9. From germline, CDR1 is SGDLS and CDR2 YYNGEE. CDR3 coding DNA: TGTGCCAGCAGCGTAAGGGCTAGCGGGAGTTTCCCAGATACGCAGTATTTT. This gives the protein CASSVRASGSFPDTQYF.

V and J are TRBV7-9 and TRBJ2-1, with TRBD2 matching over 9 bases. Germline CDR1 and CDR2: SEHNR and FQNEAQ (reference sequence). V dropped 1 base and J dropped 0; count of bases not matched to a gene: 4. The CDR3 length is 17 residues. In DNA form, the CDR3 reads TGTGCCAGCAGCTTAGTTGGCGGGAGGGTCTCCTACAATGAGCAGTTCTTC. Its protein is CASSLVGGRVSYNEQFF.

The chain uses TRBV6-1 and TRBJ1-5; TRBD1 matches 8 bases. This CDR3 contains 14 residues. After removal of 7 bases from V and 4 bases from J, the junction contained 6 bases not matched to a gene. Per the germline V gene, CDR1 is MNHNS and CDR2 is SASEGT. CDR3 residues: CASILTGANQPQHF. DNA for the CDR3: TGTGCCAGCATTCTGACAGGGGCAAATCAGCCCCAGCATTTT.

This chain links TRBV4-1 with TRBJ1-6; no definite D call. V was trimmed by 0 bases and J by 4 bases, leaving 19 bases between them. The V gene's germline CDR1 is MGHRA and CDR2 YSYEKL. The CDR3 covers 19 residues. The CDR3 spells CASSQDWDAGHKYNSPLHF. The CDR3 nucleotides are TGCGCCAGCAGCCAAGATTGGGATGCGGGTCACAAGTATAATTCACCCCTCCACTTT.

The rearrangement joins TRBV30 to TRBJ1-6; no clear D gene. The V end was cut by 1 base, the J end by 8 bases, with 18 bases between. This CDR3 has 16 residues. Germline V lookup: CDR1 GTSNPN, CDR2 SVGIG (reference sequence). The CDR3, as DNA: TGTGCCTGGAGTGGACTGTTCAGTAAGAATTATTCACCCCTCCACTTT. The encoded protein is CAWSGLFSKNYSPLHF.

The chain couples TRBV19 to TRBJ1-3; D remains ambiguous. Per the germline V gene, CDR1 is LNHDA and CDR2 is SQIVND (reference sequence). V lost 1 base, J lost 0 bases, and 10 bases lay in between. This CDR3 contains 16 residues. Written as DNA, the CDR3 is TGTGCCAGTAGTATAGCCCCCCAACACTCTGGAAACACCATATATTTT. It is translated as CASSIAPQHSGNTIYF.

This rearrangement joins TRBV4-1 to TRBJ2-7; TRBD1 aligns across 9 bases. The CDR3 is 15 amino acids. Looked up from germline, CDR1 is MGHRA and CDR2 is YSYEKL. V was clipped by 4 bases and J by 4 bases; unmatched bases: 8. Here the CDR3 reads CASSRPGGTGYEQYF. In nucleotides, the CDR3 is TGCGCCAGCAGCCGTCCTGGCGGGACAGGGTACGAGCAGTACTTC.

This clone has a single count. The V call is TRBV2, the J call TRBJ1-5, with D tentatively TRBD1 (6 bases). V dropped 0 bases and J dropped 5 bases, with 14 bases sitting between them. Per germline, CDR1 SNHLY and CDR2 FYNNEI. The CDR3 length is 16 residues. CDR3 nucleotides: TGTGCCAGCAGTGAAGCGCGGCAGGGGCTGGATCAGCCCCAGCATTTT. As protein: CASSEARQGLDQPQHF.